Listed here is a single T cell receptor (beta chain). The source of the sample is a study of blood T cell repertoires in COVID-19. About the study: Italy, Spain and the United States were the sources of the convalescent and acute COVID-19 samples.

Under the authors' procedure: Amplifying reference gene primers gave estimates of nucleated cell counts. Assay: immunoSEQ multiplex PCR; the TCRdb copy retains only in-frame clones and omits some. V and J calls and clone size are given by that table; D and trimming were obtained from the DNA. The top ten hold 3.6% of the sample, which has fewer than 200,000 clones, around 82% seen once. The ends were cut back, 4 bases at V and 5 bases at J, with 8 bases in the middle. The CDR3 runs 11 residues. CDR1 and CDR2 (germline): SQVTM, ANQGSEA. Material: PBMCs or T cells enriched from blood (not recorded which). V usage is TRBV29-1 and J usage is TRBJ2-5, with D possibly matching TRBD2 (5 bases). This clonotype was sampled from a woman aged 45-65 years in a cohort exposed to, infected with or recovered from COVID-19 (not recorded which). The CDR3 bases are TGCAGCGTTGGAGGGTATGAGACCCAGTACTTC. As protein: CSVGGYETQYF.